These T cell receptor beta chains were read from a single sample in a study of blood T cell repertoires in COVID-19. TCRdb's table, derived via immunoSEQ multiplex PCR, lists solely in-frame clones and lacks some. The profile shows roughly 140,000 clones, around 77% of them singletons. Sequenced material: peripheral blood. The receptors here all came from a man aged 45-60 years with active or convalescent COVID-19. The CDR3 runs from the conserved cysteine through the conserved F or W. A D gene is named only where the DNA matches it firmly. Size is omitted from some rows. Given values are once, few, many or a class for expanded clones.

TRBV4-1	TRBJ1-3	.	TRBD1	CASSQGQGRSGNTIYF	TGCGCCAGCAGCCAAGGACAGGGAAGATCTGGAAACACCATATATTTT
TRBV7-7	TRBJ2-2	.	TRBD1	CASSSDRGNTGELFF	TGTGCTAGCAGTTCCGACAGGGGAAACACCGGGGAGCTGTTTTTT
TRBV7-2	TRBJ2-3	.	TRBD2	CASRAGGHSDTQYF	TGTGCCAGCAGGGCGGGAGGGCATTCAGATACGCAGTATTTT
TRBV5-1	TRBJ2-7	.	.	CASSLEQTEHEQYF	TGCGCCAGCAGCTTGGAACAGACCGAGCACGAGCAGTACTTC
TRBV2	TRBJ1-5	.	.	CASRLQLAPNQPQHF	TGTGCCAGCAGGCTACAGTTGGCCCCAAATCAGCCCCAGCATTTT
TRBV3-1/TRBV3-2	TRBJ2-7	few	TRBD2	CASSRGAGTSGIQQYF	TGTGCCAGCAGCCGCGGAGCCGGGACTAGCGGGATTCAGCAGTACTTC
TRBV28	TRBJ2-7	.	TRBD2	CASSELAEYEQYF	TGTGCCAGCAGTGAACTAGCGGAATACGAACAGTACTTC
TRBV5-1	TRBJ1-4	.	.	CASSLYPTASNEKLFF	TGCGCCAGCAGCTTGTACCCGACAGCCTCTAATGAAAAACTGTTTTTT
TRBV2	TRBJ1-5	.	.	CASSGETGNQPQHF	TGTGCCAGCAGTGGGGAGACCGGCAATCAGCCCCAGCATTTT
TRBV19	TRBJ2-1	few	.	CASTRDMSSYNEQFF	TGTGCCAGTACCCGGGACATGAGCTCCTACAATGAGCAGTTCTTC
TRBV7-9	TRBJ2-3	few	.	CASSRRGTDTQYF	TGTGCCAGCAGTCGCCGAGGGACAGATACGCAGTATTTT
TRBV7-2	TRBJ1-5	.	.	CASRKAGNQPQHF	TGTGCCAGCAGGAAGGCGGGCAATCAGCCCCAGCATTTT
TRBV15	TRBJ1-4	.	TRBD1	CATSGRTGANEKLFF	TGTGCCACCAGCGGCAGGACAGGTGCTAATGAAAAACTGTTTTTT
TRBV5-1	TRBJ2-7	.	TRBD1	CASSFRTGGSSYEQYF	TGCGCCAGCAGCTTTCGAACAGGGGGTTCCTCCTACGAGCAGTACTTC
TRBV4-2	TRBJ2-2	.	TRBD2	CASSQELASGMGGELFF	TGTGCCAGCAGCCAAGAGCTGGCTAGCGGGATGGGCGGGGAGCTGTTTTTT
TRBV9	TRBJ2-3	.	.	CASSFSQAGSDTQYF	TGTGCCAGCAGCTTCAGTCAAGCGGGCTCAGATACGCAGTATTTT
TRBV6-5	TRBJ1-2	.	.	CASKAGRGPNYGYTF	TGTGCCAGCAAGGCTGGGAGGGGACCCAACTATGGCTACACCTTC
TRBV29-1	TRBJ1-5	.	TRBD1	CSVATGDSNQPQHF	TGCAGCGTTGCGACAGGGGATAGCAATCAGCCCCAGCATTTT
TRBV5-1	TRBJ1-3	.	.	CASSLGVSGNTIYF	TGCGCCAGCAGCTTGGGAGTCTCTGGAAACACCATATATTTT
TRBV2	TRBJ1-1	.	.	CASTKTGDTEAFF	TGTGCCAGCACCAAAACGGGAGACACTGAAGCTTTCTTT
TRBV14	TRBJ1-5	.	.	CASSQGANQPQHF	TGTGCCAGCAGCCAGGGGGCCAATCAGCCCCAGCATTTT
TRBV19	TRBJ2-6	few	.	CASAMGGAGANVLTF	TGTGCCAGTGCCATGGGGGGAGCTGGGGCCAACGTCCTGACTTTC